This T cell receptor beta chain was obtained from a study of blood T cell repertoires in COVID-19. For the study at large: Samples came from the United States, Italy and Spain, spanning acute and convalescent COVID-19. T cells, B-cell-depleted T cells, or PBMCs provided the cDNA or gDNA that served as material.

This clone was counted once. Germline CDR1 and CDR2: LGHDT and YNNKEL (reference sequence). This CDR3 is 13 amino acids long. The V end was cut by 7 bases, the J end by 7 bases, with 16 bases between. As handled by the study authors: Estimation of nucleated cell counts relied on the amplification of reference gene primers. The repertoire was sequenced with immunoSEQ multiplex PCR; TCRdb's copy has only in-frame clones and lacks some. V, J and clone size are those of that table, while D and trimming were read from the DNA. The sample has some 400,000 clones; 81% are singletons. This chain joins TRBV3-1 (or the pseudogene TRBV3-2) and TRBJ1-2; a weak D match, TRBD1 (6 bases). The sequence was obtained from a human donor with acute or convalescent COVID-19. The donor label of this sample is uncertain. Sequencing used peripheral blood. Here the CDR3 reads CASKQGGSGGYTF. CDR3 bases: TGTGCCAGCAAACAGGGCGGGAGCGGTGGCTACACCTTC.